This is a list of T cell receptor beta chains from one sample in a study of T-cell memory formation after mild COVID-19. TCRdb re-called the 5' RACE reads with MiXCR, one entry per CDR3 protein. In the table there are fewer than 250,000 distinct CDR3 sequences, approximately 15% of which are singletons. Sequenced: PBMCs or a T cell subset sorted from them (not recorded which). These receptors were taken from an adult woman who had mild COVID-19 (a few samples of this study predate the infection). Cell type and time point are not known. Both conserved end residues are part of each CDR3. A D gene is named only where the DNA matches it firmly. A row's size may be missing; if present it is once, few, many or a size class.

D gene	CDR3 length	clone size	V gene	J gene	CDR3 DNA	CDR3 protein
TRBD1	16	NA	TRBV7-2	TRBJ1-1	TGTGCCAGCAGACTACTGGCCGGGACAGTGAACACTGAAGCTTTCTTT	CASRLLAGTVNTEAFF
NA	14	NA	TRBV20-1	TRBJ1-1	TGCAGTGCTAGAGTTCAGGGTTATCGCACTGAAGCTTTCTTT	CSARVQGYRTEAFF
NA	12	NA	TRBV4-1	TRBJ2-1	TGCGCCAGCAGCCAAGGTCACAATGAGCAGTTCTTC	CASSQGHNEQFF
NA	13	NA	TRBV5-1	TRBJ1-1	TGCGCCAGCAGTTACGACAGTCGGTATGAAGCTTTCTTT	CASSYDSRYEAFF
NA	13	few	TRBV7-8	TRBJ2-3	TGTGCCAGCAGCTTAGGGATCGTCGATACGCAGTATTTT	CASSLGIVDTQYF
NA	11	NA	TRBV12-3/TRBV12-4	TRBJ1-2	TGTGCCAGCGCCTACAGAGGTGGCTACACCTTC	CASAYRGGYTF
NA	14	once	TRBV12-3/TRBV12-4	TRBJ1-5	TGTGCCAGCCGCGGGGCGATCCACAATCAGCCCCAGCATTTT	CASRGAIHNQPQHF
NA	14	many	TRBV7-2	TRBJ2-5	TGTGCCAGCAGCCCTCTGGCGGTGGGAGAGACCCAGTACTTC	CASSPLAVGETQYF
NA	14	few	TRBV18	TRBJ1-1	TGTGCCAGCTCATTATTAAATGGGGACACTGAAGCTTTCTTT	CASSLLNGDTEAFF
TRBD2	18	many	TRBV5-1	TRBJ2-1	TGCGCCAGCAGCTCCGGGACTAGCGGGGCCGCGCCCTACAATGAGCAGTTCTTC	CASSSGTSGAAPYNEQFF
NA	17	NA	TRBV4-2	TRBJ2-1	TGTGCCAGCAGCCAAGATGGGCCCCGGGGTTCTAACAATGAGCAGTTCTTC	CASSQDGPRGSNNEQFF
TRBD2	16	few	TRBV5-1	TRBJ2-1	TGCGCCAGCAGCTTGCCTGGACTAGCGGGAGCCGGTGAGCAGTTCTTC	CASSLPGLAGAGEQFF
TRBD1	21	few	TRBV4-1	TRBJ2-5	TGCGCCAGCAGCCAAGCGATTCGGACAGGGGGCCTTGTTGGTGTGGGAGAGACCCAGTACTTC	CASSQAIRTGGLVGVGETQYF
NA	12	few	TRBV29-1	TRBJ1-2	TGCAGCGTTGAGGAGGGAGCGGGAGGCTACACCTTC	CSVEEGAGGYTF
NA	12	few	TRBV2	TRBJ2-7	TGTGCCAGCAGTAGTCAGTCCTACGAGCAGTACTTC	CASSSQSYEQYF
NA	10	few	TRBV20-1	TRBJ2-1	TGCAGTGCAGTACTAGCTCGGCAGTTCTTC	CSAVLARQFF
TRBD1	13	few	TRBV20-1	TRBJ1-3	TGCAGTGCTAGACTGGGACAGGGAAACACCATATATTTT	CSARLGQGNTIYF
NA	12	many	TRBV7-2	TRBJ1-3	TGTGCCAGCAGCCCCCCCGGAAACACCATATATTTT	CASSPPGNTIYF
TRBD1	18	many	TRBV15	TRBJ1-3	TGTGCCACCAGCAGAGATCGGACCGGGACAGGGGGTGGAAACACCATATATTTT	CATSRDRTGTGGGNTIYF
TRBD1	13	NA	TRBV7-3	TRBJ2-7	TGTGCCAGCAGCTTGAGGGACAGCTACGAGCAGTACTTC	CASSLRDSYEQYF
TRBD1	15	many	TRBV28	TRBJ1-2	TGTGCCAGCAGCCGACTTACCGGGACAGGGGCCCAAAGAACCTTC	CASSRLTGTGAQRTF
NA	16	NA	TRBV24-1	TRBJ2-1	TGTGCCACCAGTGACTCGCCCGGGGGCCTACGCGATGAGCAGTTCTTC	CATSDSPGGLRDEQFF
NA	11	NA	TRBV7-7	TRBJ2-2	TGTGCCAGCAGCGAGGGAGGGGAGCTGTTTTTT	CASSEGGELFF
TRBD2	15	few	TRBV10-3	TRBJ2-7	TGTGCCATCAGTGTACCGGGACTAGCCCTCTACGAGCAGTACTTC	CAISVPGLALYEQYF
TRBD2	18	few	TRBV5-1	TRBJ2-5	TGCGCCAGCAGCACCCGGACTAGCGGGGGGGCTAGCCAAGAGACCCAGTACTTC	CASSTRTSGGASQETQYF
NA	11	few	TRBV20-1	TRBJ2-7	TGCAGTGCAGAAGACTTACTCGAGCAGTACTTC	CSAEDLLEQYF
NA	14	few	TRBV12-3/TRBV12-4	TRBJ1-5	TGTGCCAGCAGCCAAGCGAGGGGCAATCAGCCCCAGCATTTT	CASSQARGNQPQHF
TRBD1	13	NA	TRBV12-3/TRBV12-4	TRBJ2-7	TGTGCCAGCAGTCTGACAGGGAAGAACGAGCAGTACTTC	CASSLTGKNEQYF
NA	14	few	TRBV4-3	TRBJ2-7	TGCGCCAGCAGCCACCAAGCAGGGACCTACGAGCAGTACTTC	CASSHQAGTYEQYF
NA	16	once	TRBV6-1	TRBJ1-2	TGTGCCAGCAGTCCCTCACGTTCTTTCTTTAACTATGGCTACACCTTC	CASSPSRSFFNYGYTF
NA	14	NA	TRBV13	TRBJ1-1	TGTGCCAGCAGCTTCTCCCGGGGAAACACTGAAGCTTTCTTT	CASSFSRGNTEAFF
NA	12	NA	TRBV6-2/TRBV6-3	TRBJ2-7	TGTGCCAGCAGTTACTCCTTGGTCGAGCAGTACTTC	CASSYSLVEQYF
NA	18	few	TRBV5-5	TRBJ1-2	TGTGCCAGCAGCTTCAATTTATTATCCAGACAAATCTACTATGGCTACACCTTC	CASSFNLLSRQIYYGYTF
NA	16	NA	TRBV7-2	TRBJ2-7	TGTGCCAGCAGCTTAAGTGGAGGTCTAGCGTTTTACGAGCAGTACTTC	CASSLSGGLAFYEQYF
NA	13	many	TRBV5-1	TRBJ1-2	TGCGCCAGCAGGACAGGAGATAACTATGGCTACACCTTC	CASRTGDNYGYTF
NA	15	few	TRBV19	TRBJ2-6	TGTGCCAGTAGCTTCACAGGGACTGGGGCCAACGTCCTGACTTTC	CASSFTGTGANVLTF
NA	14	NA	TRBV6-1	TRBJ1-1	TGTGCCAGCAGTGTCCGGACCGTGAACACTGAAGCTTTCTTT	CASSVRTVNTEAFF
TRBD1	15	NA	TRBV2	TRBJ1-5	TGTGCCAGCAGTCGGGACAGATATAGCAATCAGCCCCAGCATTTT	CASSRDRYSNQPQHF
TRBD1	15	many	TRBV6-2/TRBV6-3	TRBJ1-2	TGTGCCAGCAGTAGCCGAACCACAGGGGACTATGGCTACACCTTC	CASSSRTTGDYGYTF
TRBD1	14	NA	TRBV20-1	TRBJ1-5	TGCAGTGCTATACGGACAGGGTACAATCAGCCCCAGCATTTT	CSAIRTGYNQPQHF
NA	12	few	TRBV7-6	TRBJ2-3	TGTGCCAGCAGTGGCTGGGCAGATACGCAGTATTTT	CASSGWADTQYF
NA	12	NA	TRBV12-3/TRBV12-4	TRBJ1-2	TGTGCCAGCAGTCTGCGGTCCTATGGCTACACCTTC	CASSLRSYGYTF
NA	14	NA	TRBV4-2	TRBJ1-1	TGTGCCAGCAGCCATACAGGGCTGAACACTGAAGCTTTCTTT	CASSHTGLNTEAFF
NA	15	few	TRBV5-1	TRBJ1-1	TGCGCCAGCAGCTTGGCGACGACCCTGAACACTGAAGCTTTCTTT	CASSLATTLNTEAFF
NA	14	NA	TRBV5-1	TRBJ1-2	TGCGCCAGCAGCTCCGACAGTCTCTCTAGTGGCTACACCTTC	CASSSDSLSSGYTF
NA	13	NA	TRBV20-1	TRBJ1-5	TGCAGTGCCAGGACGGTGGGGTATCAGCCCCAGCATTTT	CSARTVGYQPQHF
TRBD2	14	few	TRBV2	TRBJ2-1	TGTGCCAGACAACAGACGACTAGCGGGGGGGATCAGTTCTTC	CARQQTTSGGDQFF
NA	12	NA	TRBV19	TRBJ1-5	TGTGCCAGTAGGAGGGAAGGACAGCCCCAGCATTTT	CASRREGQPQHF
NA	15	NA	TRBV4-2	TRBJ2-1	TGTGCCAGCAGCCAGGGTGAACTGGGACGGAATGAGCAGTTCTTC	CASSQGELGRNEQFF
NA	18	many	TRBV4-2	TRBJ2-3	TGTGCCAGCAGCCAACACCAGGGAGGCGGGCCAAGCACAGATACGCAGTATTTT	CASSQHQGGGPSTDTQYF
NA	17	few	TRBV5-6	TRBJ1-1	TGTGCCAGCAGCTCGTCCCTCGTCCGCAGGGGGAACACTGAAGCTTTCTTT	CASSSSLVRRGNTEAFF
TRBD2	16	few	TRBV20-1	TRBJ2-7	TGCAGTGCTAGGACCTGGCTAGCGGGGGCCTCCTACGAGCAGTACTTC	CSARTWLAGASYEQYF
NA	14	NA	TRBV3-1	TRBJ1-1	TGTGCCAGCAGCCACCGCGGACAGTCCACTGAAGCTTTCTTT	CASSHRGQSTEAFF
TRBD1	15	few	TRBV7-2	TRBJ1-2	TGTGCCAGCAGCTTTAGACAGGGGGGCTCCCGGGGCTACACCTTC	CASSFRQGGSRGYTF
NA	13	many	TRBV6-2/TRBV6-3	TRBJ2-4	TGTGCCAGCAGTTACTCGGACCTAAACATTCAGTACTTC	CASSYSDLNIQYF
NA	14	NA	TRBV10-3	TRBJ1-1	TGTGCCATCAGTGACTGGGGAACCCGCACTGAAGCTTTCTTT	CAISDWGTRTEAFF
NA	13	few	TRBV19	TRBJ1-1	TGTGCCAGTACCGGGACACCGAACACTGAAGCTTTCTTT	CASTGTPNTEAFF
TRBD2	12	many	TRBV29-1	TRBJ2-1	TGCAGCGTTGAAGAACTAGCGGGAGAGTTGCATTTC	CSVEELAGELHF
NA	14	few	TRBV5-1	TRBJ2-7	TGCGCCAGCAGATTAACGAGGGAGTCCTACGAGCAGTACTTC	CASRLTRESYEQYF